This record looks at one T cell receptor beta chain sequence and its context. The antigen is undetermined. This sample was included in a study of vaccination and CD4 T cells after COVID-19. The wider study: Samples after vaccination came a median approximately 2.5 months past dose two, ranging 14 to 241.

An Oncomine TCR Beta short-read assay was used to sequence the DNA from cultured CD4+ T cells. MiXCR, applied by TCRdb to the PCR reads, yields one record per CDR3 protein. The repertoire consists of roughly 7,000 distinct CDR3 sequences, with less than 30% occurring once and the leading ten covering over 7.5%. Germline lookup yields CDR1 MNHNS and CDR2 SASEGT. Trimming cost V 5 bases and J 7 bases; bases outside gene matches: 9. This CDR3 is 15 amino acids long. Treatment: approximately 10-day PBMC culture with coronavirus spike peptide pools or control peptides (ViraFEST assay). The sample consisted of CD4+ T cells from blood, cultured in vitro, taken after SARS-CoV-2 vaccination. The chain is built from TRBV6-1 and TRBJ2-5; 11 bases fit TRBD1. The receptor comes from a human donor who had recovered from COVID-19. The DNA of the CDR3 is TGTGCCAGCAGTCCTCCGGGACAGGGGGGGGGGACCCAGTACTTC. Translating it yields CASSPPGQGGGTQYF.